The entry below describes one T cell receptor beta chain. CDR3 size: 16 residues. Trimming took off 2 bases at V and 5 bases at J, with 19 bases between the two ends. Germline V lookup: CDR1 SGHTA, CDR2 FQGTGA. The data were taken from a study of technical replicates of blood from several donors. Measured with immunoSEQ multiplex PCR; TCRdb has only the in-frame clones, and not every one. The table records around 72,000 clones, roughly 92% of them present only once. The sequencing sample was made of PBMCs. The clonotype comes from a human donor in good health. Some clones in this sample may be carry-over from other donors' samples. The J gene is TRBJ2-7, the V gene TRBV7-3; D is unresolved. The DNA for the CDR3 is TGTGCCAGCAGCTTATCCCCCCGCTACCGAACCAACGAGCAGTACTTC. Translation: CASSLSPRYRTNEQYF.